Listed below are T cell receptor beta chains from one sample, sequenced in a study of PD-L1 blockade in urothelial cancer. Only in-frame clones appear in the TCRdb table, and some are missing; sequencing was by immunoSEQ multiplex PCR. Of some 45,000 clones listed, 88% are singletons. The sample was PBMCs, taken around atezolizumab (anti-PD-L1) treatment. The receptors stem from an older man with urothelial cancer. The CDR3 runs from the conserved cysteine through the conserved F or W. The order of the fields is J gene, V gene, CDR3 protein.

J: TRBJ1-4
V: TRBV2
CDR3: CASRDSDRPNEKLFF

J: TRBJ1-1
V: TRBV5-4
CDR3: CASSPRGGGENTEAFF

J: TRBJ2-3
V: TRBV11-2
CDR3: CASSLVRGTDTQYF

J: TRBJ2-3
V: TRBV5-1
CDR3: CASSWGRAGGDTQYF

J: TRBJ2-1
V: TRBV28
CDR3: CASSLRGSYNEQFF

J: TRBJ2-2
V: TRBV18
CDR3: CASSPIQSNTGELFF

J: TRBJ2-1
V: TRBV10-2
CDR3: CASSETQQGSSYNEQFF

J: TRBJ2-6
V: TRBV18
CDR3: CASSPRQASGANVLTF

J: TRBJ2-7
V: TRBV6-6
CDR3: CASSPPGQGREQYF

J: TRBJ2-7
V: TRBV6-5
CDR3: CASSPEPSGGYEQYF

J: TRBJ2-7
V: TRBV7-2
CDR3: CASSLSTSGGSYEQYF

J: TRBJ2-3
V: TRBV5-6
CDR3: CASSFSGVDTQYF

J: TRBJ2-3
V: TRBV19
CDR3: CASGAGVTDTQYF

J: TRBJ2-7
V: TRBV5-1
CDR3: CASSFGQGSYEQYF

J: TRBJ2-2
V: TRBV5-1
CDR3: CASSLGGRDTGELFF

J: TRBJ1-1
V: TRBV7-6
CDR3: CASSARQGTNTEAFF

J: TRBJ2-3
V: TRBV30
CDR3: CAWRAAGLATDTQYF

J: TRBJ2-2
V: TRBV7-9
CDR3: CASTRAGNTGELFF

J: TRBJ2-1
V: TRBV19
CDR3: CASSIRTSGYNEQFF

J: TRBJ2-7
V: TRBV7-9
CDR3: CASSLVGVAYEQYF

J: TRBJ2-1
V: TRBV30
CDR3: CAWSEGLAGGPGEFF

J: TRBJ2-5
V: TRBV5-1
CDR3: CASSKEQGRETQYF

J: TRBJ2-1
V: TRBV9
CDR3: CASSVFGLAGSYNEQFF

J: TRBJ2-1
V: TRBV6-6
CDR3: CASSPITGSHKNEQFF

J: TRBJ2-5
V: TRBV18
CDR3: CASSPDSGGTQYF

J: TRBJ2-1
V: TRBV5-1
CDR3: CASSSSEREGGRNEQFF

J: TRBJ2-1
V: TRBV12-5
CDR3: CASGLISPLAGPSSYNEQFF

J: TRBJ2-7
V: TRBV11-2
CDR3: CASSPPGTSGPYEQYF

J: TRBJ2-1
V: TRBV5-4
CDR3: CASSLRGTYNEQFF

J: TRBJ1-5
V: TRBV6-1
CDR3: CASSEQANQPQHF

J: TRBJ2-3
V: TRBV9
CDR3: CASSLRGTSGRVWTDTQYF

J: TRBJ1-5
V: TRBV30
CDR3: CAWSVSGYNQPQHF

J: TRBJ1-2
V: TRBV9
CDR3: CASSVFGGLGYTF

J: TRBJ2-7
V: TRBV7-9
CDR3: CASSFGLAGSSYEQYF

J: TRBJ1-4
V: TRBV5-1
CDR3: CASSLPHGLTNEKLFF

J: TRBJ2-1
V: TRBV6-5
CDR3: CASSYSYQGNNEQFF

J: TRBJ2-7
V: TRBV5-5
CDR3: CASSLEVGQGIYEQYF

J: TRBJ1-5
V: TRBV4-3
CDR3: CASSQTGGGQPQHF

J: TRBJ2-7
V: TRBV7-8
CDR3: CASTQVPYEQYF

J: TRBJ1-2
V: TRBV5-1
CDR3: CASSLGGDYGYTF

J: TRBJ2-7
V: TRBV9
CDR3: CASSPSTGAKTYEQYF

J: TRBJ2-1
V: TRBV5-1
CDR3: CASSSQGHEQFF

J: TRBJ2-5
V: TRBV7-9
CDR3: CASSLAGSGRTTQYF

J: TRBJ2-7
V: TRBV6-5
CDR3: CASSPGRIYEQYF

J: TRBJ2-1
V: TRBV9
CDR3: CASSFSSGSSYNEQFF

J: TRBJ2-7
V: TRBV6-1
CDR3: CASSEAAAGLFPYEQYF

J: TRBJ2-2
V: TRBV5-6
CDR3: CASTKLAGESLFF

J: TRBJ1-1
V: TRBV10-3
CDR3: CAISESSRGNTEAFF

J: TRBJ2-5
V: TRBV10-3
CDR3: CAIADIQETQYF

J: TRBJ1-5
V: TRBV5-6
CDR3: CASSLGQVNQPQHF

J: TRBJ2-7
V: TRBV7-8
CDR3: CASSLEVTRAYF

J: TRBJ2-2
V: TRBV7-6
CDR3: CASSLGGSGGELFF

J: TRBJ2-5
V: TRBV30
CDR3: CAWSVGDRGLETQYF

J: TRBJ2-7
V: TRBV6-5
CDR3: CASSKTGVPYEQYF

J: TRBJ2-7
V: TRBV11-2
CDR3: CASSLGTGSSYEQYF

J: TRBJ1-1
V: TRBV15
CDR3: CATSGDRVDTEAFF

J: TRBJ2-7
V: TRBV18
CDR3: CASSPETVAYEQYF

J: TRBJ2-4
V: TRBV19
CDR3: CASSIAPTGTGSTNIQYF

J: TRBJ1-5
V: TRBV2
CDR3: CASSDRGNSNQPQHF

J: TRBJ2-7
V: TRBV27
CDR3: CASSFRVPGQGAYEQYF